Shown below are 30 T cell receptor beta chains from a single sample sequenced in a study of blood T cell repertoires in COVID-19. This table comes from immunoSEQ multiplex PCR, and its TCRdb copy is limited to in-frame clones, with some not included. The sample consists of tens of thousands of clones, roughly 75% of them appearing once. The sample consisted of peripheral blood. All receptors derive from an older man with active or convalescent COVID-19.

The chain uses TRBV4-3 and TRBJ2-3; 13 nucleotides agree with TRBD2. With V trimmed by 6 bases and J by 3 bases, 12 bases remained unmatched. The germline CDR1 and CDR2 sequences are LGHNA and YSLEER. The CDR3 sequence is 18 residues long. As DNA, the CDR3 is TGCGCCAGCAGACCTACCGAGCAACTAGCGGGAGGGACAGATACGCAGTATTTT. Amino acid sequence: CASRPTEQLAGGTDTQYF.

J is TRBJ2-1 and V is TRBV20-1; D is uncertain. V was clipped by 3 bases and J by 0 bases, with 6 bases between them. CDR3 length equals 13 residues. Germline V CDR1 and CDR2: DFQATT, SNEGSKA (reference sequence). Here the CDR3 reads CSASTYSYNEQFF. For the CDR3, the DNA is TGCAGTGCTAGTACATACTCCTACAATGAGCAGTTCTTC.

The rearrangement links TRBV30 to TRBJ2-2; weak D call: TRBD2 (5 bases). The germline V gene has CDR1 GTSNPN and CDR2 SVGIG (reference sequence). Trimming removed 4 bases at V and 2 bases at J, with 11 bases between. This CDR3 region has 14 residues. This CDR3 is CAWIRGFNTGELFF. The CDR3 coding sequence is TGTGCCTGGATACGCGGGTTCAACACCGGGGAGCTGTTTTTT.

Comments on this clone: This specimen includes other DNA sequences encoding the same CDR3. V and J are TRBV29-1 and TRBJ1-1; D not resolved. Germline V gene data show CDR1 as SQVTM and CDR2 as ANQGSEA. Trimming removed 7 bases at V and 1 base at J, with 4 bases between. The CDR3 spans 10 residues. CDR3 region: CSAQNTEAFF. The CDR3 DNA sequence: TGCAGCGCTCAGAACACTGAAGCTTTCTTT.

The rearrangement joins TRBV28 to TRBJ1-6; TRBD1 matches at 9 bases. V trimming: 6 bases; J trimming: 6 bases; junction bases outside the gene matches: 3. The CDR3 extends over 14 amino acids. Germline assignment: CDR1 MDHEN and CDR2 SYDVKM. DNA of the CDR3: TGTGCCAGCAGGCCGACAGGGGGTAATTCACCCCTCCACTTT. Encoded protein: CASRPTGGNSPLHF.

V and J are TRBV18 and TRBJ1-1; D possibly corresponds to TRBD1 (5 bases). The CDR3 totals 12 residues. CDR1 and CDR2 from the germline V gene are KGHSH and LQKENI. V lost 2 bases and J lost 9, with 10 bases in between. CDR3 region: CASSPETGKAFF. CDR3 coding DNA: TGTGCCAGCTCACCAGAAACAGGAAAAGCTTTCTTT.

This clone was seen a handful of times. V usage is TRBV5-4 and J usage is TRBJ2-7, with D tentatively TRBD1 (5 bases). CDR3 size: 13 residues. Trimming removed 4 bases from V and 7 bases from J, with 15 bases in between. Looked up from germline, CDR1 is SGHNT and CDR2 is YYREEE (reference sequence). In nucleotides, the CDR3 is TGTGCCAGCAGCCGAGACAGCCTACGGGAGCAGTACTTC. Translated, it gives CASSRDSLREQYF.

The V call is TRBV11-2, the J call TRBJ2-7, with a tentative D call TRBD1 (5 bases). Trimming pared 3 bases from V and 7 bases from J, leaving 10 bases between. There are 12 residues in the CDR3. In germline, CDR1 is SGHAT, CDR2 FQNNGV. The CDR3 loop is CASSFTPGEQYF. The CDR3 nucleotides are TGTGCCAGCAGCTTTACCCCAGGGGAGCAGTACTTC.

The chain links TRBV28 to TRBJ2-3; 7 nucleotides match TRBD1. J lost 4 bases, V lost 4 bases, and 8 bases had no gene match. The CDR3 consists of 15 residues. Looked up from germline, CDR1 is MDHEN and CDR2 is SYDVKM. The CDR3 DNA is TGTGCCAGCAGTTATCACACAGGGGTGGCAGATACGCAGTATTTT. Its translation: CASSYHTGVADTQYF. Based on the CDR3 plus reference TRBV28 and TRBJ2-3, the full variable domain is DVKVTQSSRYLVKRTGEKVFLECVQDMDHENMFWYRQDPGLGLRLIYFSYDVKMKEKGDIPEGYSVSREKKERFSLILESASTNQTSMYLCASSYHTGVADTQYFGPGTRLTVL.

The CDR3 nucleotides are TGTGCCAGCAGCTTGCCTGAAAAGGACAGTGGTTGGGAGACCCAGTACTTC. Translating it yields CASSLPEKDSGWETQYF. The chain recombines TRBV5-8 with TRBJ2-5; possibly TRBD1 for D (6 bases). CDR1 SGHTS and CDR2 YDEGEE come from the germline V gene. V lost 1 base and J lost 5, with 21 bases in between. The CDR3 is 17 amino acids.

The gene calls are TRBV7-3 and TRBJ1-1; maybe TRBD1 (5 bases). V shed 0 bases and J shed 1 base, with 6 bases lying between them. CDR3 size: 14 residues. Germline V gene data show CDR1 as SGHTA and CDR2 as FQGTGA. CDR3 protein: CASSLTGGNTEAFF. The CDR3 DNA reads as TGTGCCAGCAGCTTAACGGGGGGGAACACTGAAGCTTTCTTT. The complete variable domain, with remaining parts taken from reference TRBV7-3 and TRBJ1-1, reads GAGVSQTPSNKVTEKGKYVELRCDPISGHTALYWYRQSLGQGPEFLIYFQGTGAADDSGLPNDRFFAVRPEGSVSTLKIQRTERGDSAVYLCASSLTGGNTEAFFGQGTRLTVV.

This sequence joins TRBV20-1 and TRBJ1-2, with D maybe TRBD1 (5 bases). Germline V gene sequence: CDR1 DFQATT, CDR2 SNEGSKA (reference sequence). The V end was cut by 6 bases, the J end by 3 bases, with 8 bases between. The CDR3 totals 11 residues. The CDR3 sequence is CSARAHYGYTF. CDR3 DNA sequence: TGCAGTGCCAGGGCACACTATGGCTACACCTTC.

In its sample, this clone was seen a few times. The CDR3 DNA reads as TGTGCCAGCAGCCACGACAGTTCCTACGAGCAGTACTTC. Translating it yields CASSHDSSYEQYF. The rearrangement links TRBV11-2 to TRBJ2-7; possibly TRBD1 for D (5 bases). Between the trimmed V and J ends, which lost 5 bases and 1 base, there was a span of 9 bases. The CDR3 is 13 residues long. The germline V gene has CDR1 SGHAT and CDR2 FQNNGV.

V usage is TRBV5-4 and J usage is TRBJ1-4, with D perhaps TRBD1 (6 bases). The V end lost 4 bases, the J end lost 6 bases, and 13 bases lay between the germline ends. The CDR3 is 14 residues long. Germline CDR1 is SGHNT and CDR2 is YYREEE (reference sequence). Here the CDR3 reads CASSPTGSHEKLFF. The CDR3 DNA is TGTGCCAGCAGCCCTACAGGGTCCCATGAAAAACTGTTTTTT.

The chain couples TRBV7-7 to TRBJ2-5; 7 positions match TRBD1. CDR1 SSHAT and CDR2 FNYEAQ come from the germline V gene (reference sequence). This CDR3 comprises 13 residues. Losses at the gene ends were 5 bases for V and 3 bases for J; bases not matched to a gene: 3. CDR3 region: CASSQTGEETQYF. The CDR3 nucleotides are TGTGCCAGCAGCCAAACAGGGGAAGAGACCCAGTACTTC.

This clone was counted a few times. V gene TRBV10-2 combines with J gene TRBJ2-7; 7 nucleotides line up with TRBD2. The CDR3 has 12 residues. The ends lost 3 bases at V and 7 bases at J; junction bases unmatched: 3. The germline CDR1 and CDR2 sequences are WSHSY and SAAADI. CDR3: CASSDRGEEQYF. In DNA form, the CDR3 reads TGCGCCAGCAGTGACCGGGGGGAGGAGCAGTACTTC.

The chain carries TRBV19 and TRBJ2-1; 7 nucleotides align to TRBD2. J gave up 0 bases and V 6 bases, and 11 bases lay outside the gene matches. The germline V gene has CDR1 LNHDA and CDR2 SQIVND (reference sequence). The CDR3 contains 17 residues. The CDR3 sequence is CASRGLTGGSSYNEQFF. In DNA, the CDR3 is TGTGCCAGTAGGGGTCTTACGGGGGGAAGCTCCTACAATGAGCAGTTCTTC.

V gene TRBV19 combines with J gene TRBJ2-7; 7 bases are a match to TRBD1. The V gene end was trimmed by 2 bases and the J gene end by 5 bases; junction bases not matched to a gene: 6. Germline CDR1 and CDR2: LNHDA and SQIVND (reference sequence). This CDR3 has 14 residues. Here the CDR3 reads CASSITEGGDEQYF. The CDR3 DNA follows: TGTGCCAGTAGTATAACAGAAGGGGGCGACGAGCAGTACTTC. The full variable domain, completed using reference TRBV19 and TRBJ2-7, is DGGITQSPKYLFRKEGQNVTLSCEQNLNHDAMYWYRQDPGQGLRLIYYSQIVNDFQKGDIAEGYSVSREKKESFPLTVTSAQKNPTAFYLCASSITEGGDEQYFGPGTRLTVT.

The CDR3 nucleotides are TGTGCCAGTAGTGACGGGACAGGGGGAACTATTTCAGAGACCCAGTACTTC. It encodes CASSDGTGGTISETQYF. This chain uses TRBV19 with TRBJ2-5; 11 bases are shared with TRBD1. Per germline, CDR1 LNHDA and CDR2 SQIVND (reference sequence). J lost 4 bases, V lost 5 bases, and 12 bases had no gene match. CDR3 length equals 17 residues.

This rearrangement joins TRBV30 to TRBJ2-3; 9 nucleotides agree with TRBD1. Trimming cost V 4 bases and J 10 bases; bases outside gene matches: 6. The CDR3 extends over 12 amino acids. The germline V gene encodes CDR1 GTSNPN and CDR2 SVGIG (reference sequence). The CDR3, as DNA: TGTGCCTGGACGCGGGACAGGGTCGCGCAGTATTTT. Translation gives CAWTRDRVAQYF.

This clone was seen a few times. The V gene is TRBV7-6, the J gene TRBJ2-7; 11 positions match TRBD2. The CDR3 contains 16 residues. With V trimmed by 5 bases and J by 2 bases, 8 bases remained unmatched. The germline V gene has CDR1 SGHVS and CDR2 FNYEAQ. CDR3 sequence reads: CASSNKASGRTYEQYF. Here the CDR3 DNA reads TGTGCCAGCAGCAATAAGGCTAGCGGGAGGACCTACGAGCAGTACTTC.

The V and J genes are TRBV27 and TRBJ1-1; the D gene is possibly TRBD1 (5 bases). Germline CDR1 and CDR2: MNHEY and SMNVEV (reference sequence). The CDR3 totals 13 residues. V was pared by 6 bases and J by 3 bases, with 11 bases between. Here the CDR3 DNA reads TGTGCCAGCAGCCCTACAGGTTACACTGAAGCTTTCTTT. Translated: CASSPTGYTEAFF.

The chain employs TRBV5-1 and TRBJ1-2; no clear D gene. Trimming cost V 0 bases and J 4 bases, with 13 bases left between them. The CDR3 length is 15 residues. Germline CDR1 and CDR2: SGHRS and YFSETQ. CDR3 coding DNA: TGCGCCAGCAGCTTGGTGGCGGGATCCCTCTATGGCTACACCTTC. This gives the protein CASSLVAGSLYGYTF. The whole variable domain, remainder taken from reference TRBV5-1 and TRBJ1-2, is KAGVTQTPRYLIKTRGQQVTLSCSPISGHRSVSWYQQTPGQGLQFLFEYFSETQRNKGNFPGRFSGRQFSNSRSEMNVSTLELGDSALYLCASSLVAGSLYGYTFGSGTRLTVV.

This chain joins TRBV2 and TRBJ2-1, with a weak D call TRBD2 (5 bases). This CDR3 has 13 amino acids. V lost 7 bases and J 10 bases, leaving 17 bases between the germline ends. The V gene's germline CDR1 is SNHLY and CDR2 FYNNEI. CDR3 sequence (DNA): TGTGCCAGCAACAATTGGGAGTCCCCAGAGCAGTTCTTC. This sequence encodes CASNNWESPEQFF.

V usage is TRBV20-1 and J usage is TRBJ1-2, with unresolved D. This CDR3 region has 11 residues. With 0 bases removed from V and 6 bases from J, the gap between germline ends came to 5 bases. Germline assignment: CDR1 DFQATT and CDR2 SNEGSKA (reference sequence). CDR3 protein: CSARDLHGYTF. For the CDR3, the DNA is TGCAGTGCTAGAGATCTTCATGGCTACACCTTC.

The J gene is TRBJ2-3, the V gene TRBV19; 9 bases agree with TRBD2. CDR1 LNHDA and CDR2 SQIVND come from the germline V gene (reference sequence). The CDR3 totals 14 residues. The V segment lost 5 bases and the J segment 6 bases; nucleotides outside the gene matches: 6. The CDR3 region has the DNA TGTGCCAGTAGTCTAGCGGGAACTTCGGATACGCAGTATTTT. Its protein is CASSLAGTSDTQYF.

V gene TRBV28 combines with J gene TRBJ1-1, with 9 bases identical to TRBD1. The CDR3 is 15 residues long. Losses at the gene ends were 7 bases for V and 1 base for J; bases not matched to a gene: 7. The germline CDR1 and CDR2 sequences are MDHEN and SYDVKM. CDR3: CASTVPGQGNTEAFF. The CDR3 DNA is TGTGCCAGCACCGTCCCGGGACAGGGGAACACTGAAGCTTTCTTT.

The chain links TRBV5-4 to TRBJ2-3; 13 bases are a match to TRBD2. The CDR3 extends over 16 amino acids. V shed 1 base, J shed 6 bases, and the junction held 5 bases outside the gene matches. Germline lookup yields CDR1 SGHNT and CDR2 YYREEE (reference sequence). The CDR3, as DNA: TGTGCCAGCAGCTTGCCGGGACTAGCGGGAAAGGATACGCAGTATTTT. This gives the protein CASSLPGLAGKDTQYF.

This clone was seen more than once but under ten times. The rearrangement joins TRBV5-3 to TRBJ2-6; no clear D. TRBV5-3 is assigned to the ORF class and has an uncertain function. The CDR3 has 16 amino acids. The V gene lost 4 bases and the J gene lost 2 bases, with 13 bases spanning the gap. CDR3 region: CARSLETSPGANVLTF. In DNA form, the CDR3 reads TGTGCCAGAAGCCTGGAAACATCACCTGGGGCCAACGTCCTGACTTTC.

The V gene is TRBV6-5, the J gene TRBJ1-1, with a weak D call TRBD1 (6 bases). Germline CDR1 MNHEY, CDR2 SVGAGI. Deletions cut 7 bases from V and 0 bases from J, with 12 bases between. The CDR3 contains 14 residues. The CDR3 bases are TGTGCCAGCAACCCAGGGACACTGAACACTGAAGCTTTCTTT. Its protein product is CASNPGTLNTEAFF.